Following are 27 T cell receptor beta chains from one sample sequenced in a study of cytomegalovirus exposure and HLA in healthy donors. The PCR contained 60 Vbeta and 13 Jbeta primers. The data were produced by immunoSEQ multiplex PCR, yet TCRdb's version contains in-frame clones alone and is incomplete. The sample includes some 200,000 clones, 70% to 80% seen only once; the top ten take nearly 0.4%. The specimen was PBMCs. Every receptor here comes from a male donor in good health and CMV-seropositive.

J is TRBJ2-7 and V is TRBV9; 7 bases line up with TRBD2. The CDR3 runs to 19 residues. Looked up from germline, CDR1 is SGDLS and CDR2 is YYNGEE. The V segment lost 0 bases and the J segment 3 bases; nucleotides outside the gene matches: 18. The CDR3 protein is CASSVGYFSSSGEGYEQYF. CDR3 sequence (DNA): TGTGCCAGCAGCGTAGGTTATTTTTCGTCCAGCGGGGAGGGCTACGAGCAGTACTTC.

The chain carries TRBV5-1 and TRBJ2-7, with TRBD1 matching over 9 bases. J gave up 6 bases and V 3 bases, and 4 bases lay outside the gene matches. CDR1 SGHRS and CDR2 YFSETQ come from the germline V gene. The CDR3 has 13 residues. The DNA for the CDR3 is TGCGCCAGCAGCTCCGGGACAGGGCTCGAGCAGTACTTC. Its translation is CASSSGTGLEQYF.

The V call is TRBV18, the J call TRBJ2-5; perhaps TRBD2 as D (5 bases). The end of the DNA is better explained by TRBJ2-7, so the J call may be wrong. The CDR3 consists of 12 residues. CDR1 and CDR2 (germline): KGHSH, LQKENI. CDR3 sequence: CASSQGSNEQYF. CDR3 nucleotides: TGTGCCAGCTCACAAGGGAGCAACGAGCAGTACTTC.

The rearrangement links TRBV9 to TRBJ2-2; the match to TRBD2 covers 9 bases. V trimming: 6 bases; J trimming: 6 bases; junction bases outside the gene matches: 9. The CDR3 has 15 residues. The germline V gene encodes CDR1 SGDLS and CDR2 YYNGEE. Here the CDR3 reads CASNPTGLASGELFF. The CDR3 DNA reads TGTGCCAGCAACCCTACGGGACTAGCTTCCGGGGAGCTGTTTTTT.

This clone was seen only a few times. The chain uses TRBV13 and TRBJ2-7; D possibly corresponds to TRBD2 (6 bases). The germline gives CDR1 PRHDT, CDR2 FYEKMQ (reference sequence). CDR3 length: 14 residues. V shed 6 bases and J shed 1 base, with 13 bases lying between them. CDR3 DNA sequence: TGTGCCAGCAGAACTCCGGGGACTTCCTACGAGCAGTACTTC. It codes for CASRTPGTSYEQYF.

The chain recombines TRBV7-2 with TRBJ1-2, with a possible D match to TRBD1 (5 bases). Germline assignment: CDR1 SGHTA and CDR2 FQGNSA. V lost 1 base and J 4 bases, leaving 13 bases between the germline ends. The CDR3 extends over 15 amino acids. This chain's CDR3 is CASSLVNGHFYGYTF. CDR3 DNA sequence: TGTGCCAGCAGCTTAGTGAACGGACACTTCTATGGCTACACCTTC.

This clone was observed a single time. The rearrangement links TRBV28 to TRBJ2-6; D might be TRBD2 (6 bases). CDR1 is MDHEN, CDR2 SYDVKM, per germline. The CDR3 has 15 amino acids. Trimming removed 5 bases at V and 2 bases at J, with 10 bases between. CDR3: CASSTGGAGANVLTF. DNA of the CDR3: TGTGCCAGCAGTACCGGAGGGGCTGGGGCCAACGTCCTGACTTTC.

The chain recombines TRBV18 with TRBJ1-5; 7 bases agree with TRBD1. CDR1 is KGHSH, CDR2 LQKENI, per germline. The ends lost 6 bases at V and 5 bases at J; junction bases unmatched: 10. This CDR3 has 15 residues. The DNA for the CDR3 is TGTGCCAGCTCTCCTAGACAGGGAAAATATCAGCCCCAGCATTTT. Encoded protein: CASSPRQGKYQPQHF. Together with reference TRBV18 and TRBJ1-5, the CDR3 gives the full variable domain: NAGVMQNPRHLVRRRGQEARLRCSPMKGHSHVYWYRQLPEEGLKFMVYLQKENIIDESGMPKERFSAEFPKEGPSILRIQQVVRGDSAAYFCASSPRQGKYQPQHFGDGTRLSIL.

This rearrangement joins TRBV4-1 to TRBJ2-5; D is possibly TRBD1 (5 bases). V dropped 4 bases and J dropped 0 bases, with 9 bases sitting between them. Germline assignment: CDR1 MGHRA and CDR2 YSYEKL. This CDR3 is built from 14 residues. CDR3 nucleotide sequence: TGCGCCAGCAGCCCAACGACAGACCAAGAGACCCAGTACTTC. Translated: CASSPTTDQETQYF.

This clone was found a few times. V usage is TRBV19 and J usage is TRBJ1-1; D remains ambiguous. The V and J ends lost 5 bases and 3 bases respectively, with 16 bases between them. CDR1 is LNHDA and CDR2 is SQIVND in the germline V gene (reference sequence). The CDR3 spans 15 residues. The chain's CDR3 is CASSLNEARDTEAFF. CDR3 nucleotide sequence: TGTGCCAGTAGTCTTAATGAGGCGAGGGACACTGAAGCTTTCTTT.

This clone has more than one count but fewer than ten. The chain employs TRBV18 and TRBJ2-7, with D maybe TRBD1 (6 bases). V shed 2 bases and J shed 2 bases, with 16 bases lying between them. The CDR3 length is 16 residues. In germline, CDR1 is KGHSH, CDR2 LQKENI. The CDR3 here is CASSPSDAGVTYEQYF. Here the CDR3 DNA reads TGTGCCAGCTCACCATCGGACGCAGGGGTGACCTACGAGCAGTACTTC.

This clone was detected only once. In nucleotides, the CDR3 is TGTGCCAGTAGTATAGTACAGAGTACATGGGGCTACACCTTC. It encodes CASSIVQSTWGYTF. This chain links TRBV19 with TRBJ1-2; the D is unclear. CDR3 size: 14 residues. Germline V lookup: CDR1 LNHDA, CDR2 SQIVND (reference sequence). The ends were cut back, 1 base at V and 8 bases at J, with 14 bases in the middle.

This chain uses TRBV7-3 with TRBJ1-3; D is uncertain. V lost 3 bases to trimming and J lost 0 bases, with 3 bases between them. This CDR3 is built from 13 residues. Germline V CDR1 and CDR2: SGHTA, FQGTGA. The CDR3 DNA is TGTGCCAGCAGCTTTCACTCTGGAAACACCATATATTTT. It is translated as CASSFHSGNTIYF.

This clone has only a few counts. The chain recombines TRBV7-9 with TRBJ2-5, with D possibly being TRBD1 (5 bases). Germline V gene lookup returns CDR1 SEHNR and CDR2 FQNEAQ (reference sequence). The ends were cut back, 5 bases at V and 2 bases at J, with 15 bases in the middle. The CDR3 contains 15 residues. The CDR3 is CASSPPDKLQETQYF. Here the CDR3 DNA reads TGTGCCAGCAGCCCTCCGGACAAATTACAAGAGACCCAGTACTTC.

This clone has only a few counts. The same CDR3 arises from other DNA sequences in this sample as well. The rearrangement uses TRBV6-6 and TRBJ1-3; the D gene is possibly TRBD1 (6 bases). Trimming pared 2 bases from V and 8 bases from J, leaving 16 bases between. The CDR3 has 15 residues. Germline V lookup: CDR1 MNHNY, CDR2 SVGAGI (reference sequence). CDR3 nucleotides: TGTGCCAGCAGTTACGGACAGAGTATTGGGGACACCATATATTTT. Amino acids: CASSYGQSIGDTIYF.

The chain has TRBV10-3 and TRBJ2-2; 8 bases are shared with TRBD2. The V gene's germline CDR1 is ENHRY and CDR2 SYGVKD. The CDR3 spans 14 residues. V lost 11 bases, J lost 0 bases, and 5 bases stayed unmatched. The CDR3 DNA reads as TGTGCCCTTAGCGGGGATGCGAACACCGGGGAGCTGTTTTTT. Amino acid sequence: CALSGDANTGELFF.

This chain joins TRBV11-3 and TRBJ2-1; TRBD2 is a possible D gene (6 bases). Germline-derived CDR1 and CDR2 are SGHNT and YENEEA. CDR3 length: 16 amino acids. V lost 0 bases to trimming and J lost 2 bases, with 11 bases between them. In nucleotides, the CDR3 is TGTGCCAGCAGCTTAGATCCAGCGGGTGCCTACAATGAGCAGTTCTTC. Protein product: CASSLDPAGAYNEQFF.

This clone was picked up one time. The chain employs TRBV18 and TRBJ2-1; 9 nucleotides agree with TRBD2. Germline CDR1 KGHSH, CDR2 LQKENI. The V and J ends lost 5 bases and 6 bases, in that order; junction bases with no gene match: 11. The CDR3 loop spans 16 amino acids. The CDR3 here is CASSSDLAGGTNEQFF. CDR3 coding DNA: TGTGCCAGCTCATCGGACCTGGCGGGAGGGACCAATGAGCAGTTCTTC.

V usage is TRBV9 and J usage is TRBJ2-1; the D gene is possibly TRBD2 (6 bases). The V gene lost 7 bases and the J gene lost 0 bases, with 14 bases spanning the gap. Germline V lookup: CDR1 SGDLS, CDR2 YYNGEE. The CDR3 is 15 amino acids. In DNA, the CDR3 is TGTGCCAGCGGAAGAGCCGGGAGCTCCTACAATGAGCAGTTCTTC. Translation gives CASGRAGSSYNEQFF. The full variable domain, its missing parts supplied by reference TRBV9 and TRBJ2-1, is DSGVTQTPKHLITATGQRVTLRCSPRSGDLSVYWYQQSLDQGLQFLIQYYNGEERAKGNILERFSAQQFPDLHSELNLSSLELGDSALYFCASGRAGSSYNEQFFGPGTRLTVL.

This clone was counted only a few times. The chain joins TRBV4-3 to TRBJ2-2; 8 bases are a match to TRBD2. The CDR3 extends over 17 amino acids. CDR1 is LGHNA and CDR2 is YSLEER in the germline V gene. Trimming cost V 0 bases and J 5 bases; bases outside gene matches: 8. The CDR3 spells CASSQEAAGGFTGELFF. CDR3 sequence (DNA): TGCGCCAGCAGCCAAGAGGCGGCGGGGGGATTTACCGGGGAGCTGTTTTTT.

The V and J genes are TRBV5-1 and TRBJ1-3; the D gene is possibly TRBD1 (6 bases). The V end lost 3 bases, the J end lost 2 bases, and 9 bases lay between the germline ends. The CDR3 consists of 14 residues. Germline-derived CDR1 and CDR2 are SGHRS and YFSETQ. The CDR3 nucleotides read TGCGCCAGCAGCTGGGGACAAGCTGGAAACACCATATATTTT. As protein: CASSWGQAGNTIYF.

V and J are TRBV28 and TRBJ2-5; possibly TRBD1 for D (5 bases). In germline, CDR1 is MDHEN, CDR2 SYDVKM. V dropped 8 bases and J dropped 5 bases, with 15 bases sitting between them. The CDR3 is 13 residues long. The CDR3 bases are TGTGCCAGCGGCCAGGGCCCAAGGGAGACCCAGTACTTC. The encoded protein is CASGQGPRETQYF.

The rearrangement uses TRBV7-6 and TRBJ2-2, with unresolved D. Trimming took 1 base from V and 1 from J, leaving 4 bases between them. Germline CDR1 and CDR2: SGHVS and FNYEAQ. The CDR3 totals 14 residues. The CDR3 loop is CASSLVQNTGELFF. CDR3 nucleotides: TGTGCCAGCAGCTTAGTTCAGAACACCGGGGAGCTGTTTTTT.

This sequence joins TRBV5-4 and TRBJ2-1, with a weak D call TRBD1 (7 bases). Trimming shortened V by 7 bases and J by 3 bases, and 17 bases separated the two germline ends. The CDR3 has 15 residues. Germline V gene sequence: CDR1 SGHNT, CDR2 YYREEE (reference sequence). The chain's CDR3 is CASFPGGTVYNEQFF. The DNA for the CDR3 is TGTGCCAGCTTCCCTGGGGGGACAGTCTACAATGAGCAGTTCTTC.

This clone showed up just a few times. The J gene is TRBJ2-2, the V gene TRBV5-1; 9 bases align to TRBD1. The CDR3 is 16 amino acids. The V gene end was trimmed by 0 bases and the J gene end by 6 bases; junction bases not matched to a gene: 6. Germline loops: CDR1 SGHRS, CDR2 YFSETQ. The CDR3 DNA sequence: TGCGCCAGCAGCTTGGTAGTGGGACAGGGTTCCGGGGAGCTGTTTTTT. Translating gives CASSLVVGQGSGELFF.

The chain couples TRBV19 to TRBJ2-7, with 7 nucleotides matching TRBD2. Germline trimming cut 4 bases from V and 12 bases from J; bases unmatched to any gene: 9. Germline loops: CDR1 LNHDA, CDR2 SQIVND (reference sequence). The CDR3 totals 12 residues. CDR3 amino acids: CASSKDLTSLYF. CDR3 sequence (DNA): TGTGCCAGTAGTAAAGACCTGACTAGCCTGTACTTC.

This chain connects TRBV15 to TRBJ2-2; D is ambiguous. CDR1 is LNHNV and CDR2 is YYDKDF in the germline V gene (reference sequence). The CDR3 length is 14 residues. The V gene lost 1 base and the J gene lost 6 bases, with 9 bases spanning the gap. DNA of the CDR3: TGTGCCACCAGCAGAGCATCGTTAGCCGGGGAGCTGTTTTTT. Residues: CATSRASLAGELFF.